A selection of T cell receptor beta chains follows, all from one sample in a study of CD8 T cells in Susac syndrome. TCRdb reprocessed the immunoSEQ multiplex PCR reads with MiXCR, giving one entry per CDR3 protein. The repertoire consists of about 240,000 distinct CDR3 sequences, with roughly 95% occurring once and the leading ten covering 0.1%. Sample: CD4+ T cells from PBMCs. These receptor sequences come from a human donor with Susac syndrome. The CDR3 runs from the conserved cysteine through the conserved F or W. Each record gives: CDR3 DNA, CDR3 protein, clone size, D gene, CDR3 length, V gene, J gene. The D gene is left open where the match is weak. Some rows have no size entry. The others give once, few or many, or a class for an expanded clone.

TGTGCCAGCGGCGGGACGGAAGCCTACGAGCAGTACTTC,CASGGTEAYEQYF,-,-,13,TRBV5-6,TRBJ2-7
TGTGCCAGCTCGCTTACGCAGGCTTACAATGAGCAGTTCTTC,CASSLTQAYNEQFF,once,-,14,TRBV18,TRBJ2-1
TGTGCCAGCAGTGAACAGGGGACGGTAACTTACGAGCAGTACTTC,CASSEQGTVTYEQYF,-,-,15,TRBV25-1,TRBJ2-7
TGTGCCAGCAGCCAAGATCTCCTAGCGGGGCCTCGGCAGTTCTTC,CASSQDLLAGPRQFF,once,TRBD2,15,TRBV3-1,TRBJ2-1
TGTGCCATCAGTGAGTCCCGAGATCAGCCCCAGCATTTT,CAISESRDQPQHF,once,-,13,TRBV10-3,TRBJ1-5
TGTGCCAGCAGCTCCGGGACAGGGACAGATACGCAGTATTTT,CASSSGTGTDTQYF,-,TRBD1,14,TRBV6-5,TRBJ2-3
TGCAGTGCTAGCCCCGAGGCAGGGGGAGGAGATACGCAGTATTTT,CSASPEAGGGDTQYF,-,-,15,TRBV20-1,TRBJ2-3
TGTGCCAGCTCACCACCGGCCGGAGGGGATGAGCAGTTCTTC,CASSPPAGGDEQFF,-,-,14,TRBV18,TRBJ2-1
TGCAGTGCCCGGGGACATGATCAGCCCCAGCATTTT,CSARGHDQPQHF,-,-,12,TRBV20-1,TRBJ1-5
TGTGCCAGCAGCCCGAGGGAAACCTCCCCCGGGGAGCTGTTTTTT,CASSPRETSPGELFF,-,-,15,TRBV7-3,TRBJ2-2
TGTGCCAGCAGCGTAGTACCCGGCAGCGCAGATACGCAGTATTTT,CASSVVPGSADTQYF,-,-,15,TRBV9,TRBJ2-3
TGTGCCAGCAGCGTAGAGGGACATGGGAGGACTGAAGCTTTCTTT,CASSVEGHGRTEAFF,-,-,15,TRBV9,TRBJ1-1
TGTGCCAGCAGCTTACAACAGGATCAGCCCCAGCATTTT,CASSLQQDQPQHF,-,-,13,TRBV7-9,TRBJ1-5
TGTGCCATCGGAGGCTTGGATACGCAGTATTTT,CAIGGLDTQYF,-,-,11,TRBV10-3,TRBJ2-3
TGCAGCGTGAGCGTAGGCAGCGGCAATCAGCCCCAGCATTTT,CSVSVGSGNQPQHF,-,-,14,TRBV29-1,TRBJ1-5
TGTGCCTGGGTACCGGGAGCGGAGACCCAGTACTTC,CAWVPGAETQYF,-,-,12,TRBV30,TRBJ2-5
TGCAGCGTTTGGGGACAGGGGACGGAGCAGTACTTC,CSVWGQGTEQYF,-,TRBD1,12,TRBV29-1,TRBJ2-7
TGTGCCTGGAGTGTGGCCCTCTATGGCTACACCTTC,CAWSVALYGYTF,-,-,12,TRBV30,TRBJ1-2
TGTGCCAGCAGCCAAGGGTCTGAAAGGGCCTACGAGCAGTACTTC,CASSQGSERAYEQYF,-,-,15,TRBV3-1,TRBJ2-7
TGCGCCAGCAGCCAAGCCGGTCTCTCGGAGAGCTCCTACGAGCAGTACTTC,CASSQAGLSESSYEQYF,-,-,17,TRBV4-1,TRBJ2-7
TGCGCCAGCAGCCATATACTAGCGGGAGTCACCGGGGAGCTGTTTTTT,CASSHILAGVTGELFF,once,TRBD2,16,TRBV4-1,TRBJ2-2
TGCAGTGCTAAGAGGGGCATGAACACTGAAGCTTTCTTT,CSAKRGMNTEAFF,-,-,13,TRBV20-1,TRBJ1-1
TGTGCCAGCAGCTCGATTTTTGGGGAGACCCAGTACTTC,CASSSIFGETQYF,-,-,13,TRBV7-6,TRBJ2-5
TGTGCCAGCTCACCACGGACAGGGGCCAATCAGCCCCAGCATTTT,CASSPRTGANQPQHF,few,TRBD1,15,TRBV18,TRBJ1-5
TGTGCCAGCAGCGAAAGCGGGAGGGCCCCAGATACGCAGTATTTT,CASSESGRAPDTQYF,-,TRBD2,15,TRBV7-8,TRBJ2-3
TGCAGTGCTACCGTGGACTACGAGCAGTACTTC,CSATVDYEQYF,-,-,11,TRBV20-1,TRBJ2-7
TGTGCCAGCAGCTCCACAAGTCAAGAGACCCAGTACTTC,CASSSTSQETQYF,-,-,13,TRBV11-3,TRBJ2-5
TGCAGCGCCCAGACTGGTAAAGGGGATCAGCCCCAGCATTTT,CSAQTGKGDQPQHF,-,-,14,TRBV29-1,TRBJ1-5
TGTGCCACCAGTCCCTCCACCAGCGGGAGCAACAATGAGCAGTTCTTC,CATSPSTSGSNNEQFF,once,TRBD2,16,TRBV24-1,TRBJ2-1
TGTGCCAGCAGCGTAGGGATGACTAGCGGCCTCGGGGAGACCCAGTACTTC,CASSVGMTSGLGETQYF,once,TRBD2,17,TRBV9,TRBJ2-5
TGTGCCAGCAGCACCCGGCCACGAGGGCCCAACTACGAGCAGTACTTC,CASSTRPRGPNYEQYF,once,-,16,TRBV11-3,TRBJ2-7
TGCAGCGTCCCCAAGGACCGGTCGTTCGAAGCTTTCTTT,CSVPKDRSFEAFF,-,-,13,TRBV29-1,TRBJ1-1
TGTGCCAGCAGCTTGGTCGCGGCAAAGGGCACAGATACGCAGTATTTT,CASSLVAAKGTDTQYF,-,-,16,TRBV5-6,TRBJ2-3